This T cell receptor (beta chain) stems from a study of blood T cell repertoires in COVID-19 (dated by TCRdb to about 2020). Notes on the research overall: The collaborator samples originated in the United States, Italy and Spain and spanned the acute and convalescent phases of COVID-19. A freely available public database, intended as a resource for researchers studying the immune response to SARS-CoV-2, is where the repertoires were released. Sample metadata almost always included a de-identified subject ID, COVID-19 status, age in years and sex. Samples came from the ongoing ImmuneRACE study (first 160 participants) plus 1,254 subjects from 6 global collaborators. Where available, HLA class I and class II types were taken from metadata supplied by the sample provider and were not determined by assay-based typing. The material from the prospective study consisted of cDNA or gDNA derived from T cells, B-cell-depleted T cells, or PBMCs. The dataset comprised deeply sampled blood TCRbeta repertoires from subjects exposed to, actively infected with, or recovered from COVID-19. What the research found in general, with its limitations: The amount of clinical and demographic metadata varied by source and participant and was provided uncurated.

As for this clone: Its antigen remains undetermined. No much larger clone is present one base from it, and per-base qualities are unavailable.

The collaborating institutions used their own protocols to collect whole blood in K2EDTA tubes. For TCRbeta analysis, collaborators shipped samples in one of three forms: frozen whole blood, isolated PBMCs, or DNA extracted from either of those sample types. V is trimmed back by 3 bases and J by 0 bases, and the junction contains 3 bases that no gene match accounts for. The CDR3 goes from the cysteine to the phenylalanine over 15 residues. The read is trimmed to its CDR3 DNA, 45 bases read in frame from base 1. CDR1 and CDR2 (MNHEY, SMNVEV) derive from the germline V gene (reference sequence). TCRbeta CDR3 regions were amplified from genomic DNA by means of the immunoSEQ Assay, a bias-controlled multiplex PCR. The published analysis was carried out like this. The number of nucleated cells in each sample was estimated by amplification of reference gene primers within the assay. Sequence reads were collapsed and filtered to measure the absolute abundance of every unique TCRbeta CDR3 rearrangement. Productive Simpson clonality was computed per sample as the square root of Simpson's diversity index over productive rearrangements. TCRdb took this table from immuneACCESS and kept in-frame rearrangements with V and J called. Such tables lack part of the clones; where checked against another copy, unresolved V genes explain under half of the gap, and the rest is unexplained. V and J calls plus clone size are reproduced from that table; the DNA served to infer D and trimming. A total of some 120,000 clones appear in this sample, about 79% of them only once. The ten top clones hold roughly 15% of the sample.

This receptor was identified in a woman in her fifties or sixties with acute or convalescent COVID-19. What was sequenced was peripheral blood. The sequence is built from TRBV27 and TRBJ2-3; TRBD2 agrees with 7 junctional bases. The CDR3 reads as follows: CASSLGGVSTDTQYF. The nucleotide sequence reads TGTGCCAGCAGTTTGGGGGGGGTGAGCACAGATACGCAGTATTTT.